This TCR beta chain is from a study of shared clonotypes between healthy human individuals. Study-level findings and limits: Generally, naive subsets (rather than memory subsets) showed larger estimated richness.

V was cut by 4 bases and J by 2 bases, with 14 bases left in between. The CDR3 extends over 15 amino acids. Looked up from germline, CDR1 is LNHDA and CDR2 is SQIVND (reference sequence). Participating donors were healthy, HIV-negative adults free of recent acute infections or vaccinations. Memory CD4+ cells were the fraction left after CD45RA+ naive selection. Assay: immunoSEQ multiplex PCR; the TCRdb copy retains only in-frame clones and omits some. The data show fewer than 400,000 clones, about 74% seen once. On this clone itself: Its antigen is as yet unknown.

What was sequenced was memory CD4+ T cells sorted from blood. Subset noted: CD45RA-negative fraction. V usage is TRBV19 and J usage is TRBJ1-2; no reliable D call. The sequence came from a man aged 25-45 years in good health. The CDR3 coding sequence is TGTGCCAGTAGTAGCGGAAATCGGGGAAACTATGGCTACACCTTC. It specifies CASSSGNRGNYGYTF.